The clone carrying this T cell receptor (beta chain) was counted ten times or more. The sample is drawn from a study of prognosis after radiotherapy for stage I lung cancer. Whole-study context: Enrollment of stage I non-small cell lung cancer patients ran from April 2018 to January 2019. Concurrent therapy was given to no patient receiving stereotactic body radiotherapy.

Peripheral venous blood was drawn in roughly 6-milliliter volumes, with a draw taken at each of two separate time points. The germline V and J ends were trimmed by 6 bases and 3 bases, with 15 bases remaining between them. Germline-derived CDR1 and CDR2 are MNHEY and SMNVEV (reference sequence). The CDR3 has 15 residues. Multiplex PCR, run in two rounds, amplified TCR beta CDR3 from genomic DNA. Used in first-round PCR were primers specific to each TRBV and TRBJ gene. TCRdb re-analysed the multiplex PCR reads in MiXCR, keeping a single row per CDR3 protein. The sample records about 18,000 distinct CDR3 sequences, roughly 40% being singletons.

The sequencing here drew on PBMCs, taken before or after stereotactic body radiation therapy (not recorded which). This TCR derives from a donor over 45 with non-small cell lung cancer. The rearrangement links TRBV27 to TRBJ2-1; a possible D gene is TRBD1 (8 bases). The CDR3 region has the DNA TGTGCCAGCAGCCGGGGGGACAGGCTCTACAATGAGCAGTTCTTC. It specifies CASSRGDRLYNEQFF.